A single sample gave rise to the 15 T cell receptor beta chains below, sequenced in a study of blood T cell repertoires in COVID-19. TCRdb's table, derived via immunoSEQ multiplex PCR, lists solely in-frame clones and lacks some. The sample includes more than 200,000 clones, 75% to 90% of them seen just once. The sample taken for sequencing was PBMCs or T cells enriched from blood (not recorded which). The origin of the receptors is a woman aged 25-40 years who had been exposed to COVID-19.

The sample holds one count of this clone. The rearrangement uses TRBV7-2 and TRBJ2-5, with D perhaps matching TRBD2 (5 bases). The CDR3 length is 15 residues. The ends were cut back, 5 bases at V and 1 base at J, with 14 bases in the middle. The germline V gene encodes CDR1 SGHTA and CDR2 FQGNSA. CDR3 nucleotides: TGTGCCAGCAGCCTAAGGACTCGGCCCCAAGAGACCCAGTACTTC. Protein sequence: CASSLRTRPQETQYF.

This chain uses TRBV30 with TRBJ2-7; D unresolved. The V end lost 0 bases, the J end lost 3 bases, and 9 bases lay between the germline ends. The germline V gene has CDR1 GTSNPN and CDR2 SVGIG (reference sequence). This CDR3 is 13 amino acids long. As DNA, the CDR3 is TGTGCCTGGAGTGTACCGGGTAGCTACGAGCAGTACTTC. It translates to CAWSVPGSYEQYF. Combining the CDR3 with reference TRBV30 and TRBJ2-7 gives the whole variable domain SQTIHQWPATLVQPVGSPLSLECTVEGTSNPNLYWYRQAAGRGLQLLFYSVGIGQISSEVPQNLSASRPQDRQFILSSKKLLLSDSGFYLCAWSVPGSYEQYFGPGTRLTVT.

This rearrangement joins TRBV5-1 to TRBJ2-7; perhaps TRBD1 as D (6 bases). From germline, CDR1 is SGHRS and CDR2 YFSETQ. The V end lost 0 bases, the J end lost 2 bases, and 12 bases lay between the germline ends. The CDR3 runs to 15 residues. CDR3 residues: CASSLDGDRTYEQYF. DNA of the CDR3: TGCGCCAGCAGCTTGGACGGAGACAGGACCTACGAGCAGTACTTC.

The chain combines TRBV11-3 with TRBJ2-2; 14 positions match TRBD2. Germline lookup yields CDR1 SGHNT and CDR2 YENEEA. The V and J ends lost 5 bases and 4 bases, in that order; junction bases with no gene match: 9. The CDR3 length is 18 residues. The CDR3 loop reads CASSPGLAGGLGTGELFF. The CDR3 nucleotides read TGTGCCAGCAGCCCCGGACTAGCGGGAGGCCTTGGCACCGGGGAGCTGTTTTTT. The full variable domain, with the rest looked up from reference TRBV11-3 and TRBJ2-2, is EAGVVQSPRYKIIEKKQPVAFWCNPISGHNTLYWYLQNLGQGPELLIRYENEEAVDDSQLPKDRFSAERLKGVDSTLKIQPAELGDSAVYLCASSPGLAGGLGTGELFFGEGSRLTVL.

V is TRBV28 and J is TRBJ2-1; D is unclear. The ends were cut back, 5 bases at V and 2 bases at J, with 10 bases in the middle. Germline V gene data show CDR1 as MDHEN and CDR2 as SYDVKM. The CDR3 consists of 14 residues. In nucleotides, the CDR3 is TGTGCCAGCAGTAACAGTAATACCTACAATGAGCAGTTCTTC. As protein: CASSNSNTYNEQFF.

This chain uses TRBV7-2 with TRBJ2-5, with 7 bases aligning to TRBD1. The germline V gene has CDR1 SGHTA and CDR2 FQGNSA. The CDR3 totals 13 residues. V was pared by 5 bases and J by 3 bases, with 3 bases of the junction left unmatched. The CDR3 region has the DNA TGTGCCAGCAGCAAGGACAGGAAAGAGACCCAGTACTTC. It yields the protein CASSKDRKETQYF.

The chain recombines TRBV4-1 with TRBJ1-2; perhaps TRBD1 as D (6 bases). The germline V gene has CDR1 MGHRA and CDR2 YSYEKL. Trimming took off 2 bases at V and 6 bases at J, with 16 bases between the two ends. The CDR3 sequence is 15 residues long. CDR3 in amino acids: CASSQSVGGANGYTF. CDR3 sequence (DNA): TGCGCCAGCAGCCAATCAGTTGGGGGGGCTAATGGCTACACCTTC.

V is TRBV3-1 (or the pseudogene TRBV3-2) and J is TRBJ1-4; D perhaps matches TRBD1 (6 bases). CDR1 LGHDT and CDR2 YNNKEL come from the germline V gene (reference sequence). Trimming left V 0 bases short and J 3 bases short, with 11 bases between. This CDR3 is built from 16 residues. CDR3 amino acids: CASSQDSPGANEKLFF. The CDR3 nucleotides are TGTGCCAGCAGCCAAGACTCGCCAGGGGCTAATGAAAAACTGTTTTTT.

The rearrangement joins TRBV19 to TRBJ2-3, with 11 bases matching TRBD2. Trimming at V came to 6 bases and at J to 7 bases, leaving 9 bases not matched to a gene. Germline values: CDR1 LNHDA, CDR2 SQIVND (reference sequence). This CDR3 is built from 15 residues. CDR3 nucleotides: TGTGCCAGTAGCTCTCCGGGACTAGCGGCCTATACGCAGTATTTT. Translating it yields CASSSPGLAAYTQYF.

This clone turned up a few times. The genes are TRBV27 and TRBJ1-5; D remains ambiguous. The CDR3 runs to 13 residues. Trimming took 3 bases from V and 4 from J, leaving 7 bases between them. CDR1 is MNHEY and CDR2 is SMNVEV in the germline V gene (reference sequence). CDR3 sequence reads: CASSFGQNQPQHF. CDR3 DNA sequence: TGTGCCAGCAGTTTTGGGCAGAATCAGCCCCAGCATTTT.

The chain carries TRBV5-1 and TRBJ2-7; D might be TRBD1 (7 bases). Germline lookup yields CDR1 SGHRS and CDR2 YFSETQ. Trimming left V 4 bases short and J 5 bases short, with 16 bases between. This CDR3 has 14 amino acids. The CDR3 DNA follows: TGCGCCAGCAGCCCCAGGGGGAGGACCGACGAGCAGTACTTC. This gives the protein CASSPRGRTDEQYF.

The chain joins TRBV29-1 to TRBJ2-1, with TRBD1 matching 11 bases. With 7 bases clipped from V and 8 bases from J, the junction kept 10 bases outside the gene matches. This CDR3 has 14 amino acids. The germline CDR1 and CDR2 sequences are SQVTM and ANQGSEA. In DNA form, the CDR3 reads TGCAGCGCCGCCAGGACAGGGGGCTGGGATGAGCAGTTCTTC. Amino acids: CSAARTGGWDEQFF.

This clone was counted between two and nine times. V usage is TRBV30 and J usage is TRBJ1-5, with D maybe TRBD1 (5 bases). Per germline, CDR1 GTSNPN and CDR2 SVGIG (reference sequence). V was cut by 1 base and J by 4 bases, with 11 bases left in between. The CDR3 consists of 14 residues. The CDR3 loop reads CAWSGDQGNQPQHF. As DNA, the CDR3 is TGTGCCTGGAGTGGCGATCAGGGTAATCAGCCCCAGCATTTT.

The chain carries TRBV25-1 and TRBJ1-1, with a possible D match to TRBD1 (6 bases). This CDR3 is 14 amino acids long. The germline V and J ends were trimmed by 7 bases and 1 base, with 13 bases remaining between them. The germline gives CDR1 MGHDK, CDR2 SYGVNS. The CDR3 sequence is CASTGPTGNTEAFF. Written as DNA, the CDR3 is TGTGCCAGCACCGGGCCGACAGGGAACACTGAAGCTTTCTTT.

The genes are TRBV3-1 (or the pseudogene TRBV3-2) and TRBJ2-2; 11 bases line up with TRBD2. V shed 4 bases, J shed 4 bases, and the junction held 5 bases outside the gene matches. The CDR3 runs 16 residues. The germline V gene has CDR1 LGHDT and CDR2 YNNKEL (reference sequence). DNA for the CDR3: TGTGCCAGCAGCCTAGGACTAGCGGGCCTCACCGGGGAGCTGTTTTTT. Its protein is CASSLGLAGLTGELFF.